These 15 T cell receptor beta chains came from one sample sequenced in a study of T-cell reconstitution after alpha-beta-depleted transplantation in children. It was with unique molecular identifiers that the TCRbeta library was prepared. TCRdb re-analysed the PCR reads in MiXCR, keeping a single row per CDR3 protein. The data show a few hundred thousand distinct CDR3 sequences, over 20% seen once. The material sequenced was PBMCs, mostly from graft donor cells, taken 180 days after TCRalphabeta/CD19-depleted stem cell transplant. The receptors stem from a male patient younger than 18 who had a stem cell transplant for acute lymphoblastic leukemia, so the T cells may come from the graft donor.

The rearrangement joins TRBV11-2 to TRBJ2-7; 9 bases are shared with TRBD1. Looked up from germline, CDR1 is SGHAT and CDR2 is FQNNGV. The CDR3 runs 15 residues. After removal of 4 bases from V and 3 bases from J, the junction contained 7 bases not matched to a gene. CDR3 DNA sequence: TGTGCCAGCAGCTCTTCCGGGACAGGGCACTACGAGCAGTACTTC. Its translation: CASSSSGTGHYEQYF.

The rearrangement uses TRBV11-1 and TRBJ2-1; D perhaps matches TRBD2 (6 bases). CDR3 length: 18 residues. Germline lookup yields CDR1 SGHAT and CDR2 FQDESV (reference sequence). V was trimmed by 4 bases and J by 2 bases, leaving 21 bases between them. The CDR3 DNA follows: TGTGCCAGCAGCTCCTATCCGGGACTGAGAGGGACCTACAATGAGCAGTTCTTC. This gives the protein CASSSYPGLRGTYNEQFF.

V is TRBV11-2 and J is TRBJ2-3; D is undetermined. CDR3 size: 14 residues. Germline V gene sequence: CDR1 SGHAT, CDR2 FQNNGV. Trimming took off 2 bases at V and 2 bases at J, with 8 bases between the two ends. Here the CDR3 DNA reads TGTGCCAGCAGCTTAAGACGGTTCACAGATACGCAGTATTTT. The encoded protein is CASSLRRFTDTQYF.

This clonotype was seen a few times. V usage is TRBV6-1 and J usage is TRBJ2-2; 7 positions agree with TRBD1. After removal of 4 bases from V and 4 bases from J, the junction contained 9 bases not matched to a gene. The CDR3 has 16 amino acids. CDR1 is MNHNS, CDR2 SASEGT, per germline. CDR3 amino acids: CASSARAGGSTGELFF. CDR3 DNA sequence: TGTGCCAGCAGTGCGCGGGCAGGGGGTAGCACCGGGGAGCTGTTTTTT.

In this sample, this clonotype turned up a few times. The chain carries TRBV7-7 and TRBJ2-7, with TRBD2 matching 7 bases. V lost 6 bases to trimming and J lost 2 bases; unmatched junction nucleotides: 10. Looked up from germline, CDR1 is SSHAT and CDR2 is FNYEAQ (reference sequence). The CDR3 runs 15 residues. CDR3 bases: TGTGCCAGCAGTCTGGCCTGGGGGAGGGCCTACGAGCAGTACTTC. This encodes CASSLAWGRAYEQYF.

This clonotype appeared a few times. V usage is TRBV4-1 and J usage is TRBJ2-5; 7 bases are shared with TRBD1. J lost 7 bases, V lost 4 bases, and 6 bases had no gene match. Germline V gene lookup returns CDR1 MGHRA and CDR2 YSYEKL. The CDR3 length is 13 residues. The CDR3 here is CASSPRQGGTQYF. For the CDR3, the DNA is TGCGCCAGCAGCCCCCGACAGGGTGGGACCCAGTACTTC.

The chain recombines TRBV7-3 with TRBJ2-3, with unresolved D. Trimming took off 5 bases at V and 1 base at J, with 7 bases between the two ends. This CDR3 has 13 residues. Germline V lookup: CDR1 SGHTA, CDR2 FQGTGA. CDR3 sequence (DNA): TGTGCCAGCAGCGCTGTTCGCACAGATACGCAGTATTTT. Its translation is CASSAVRTDTQYF.

The gene calls are TRBV28 and TRBJ1-5; D may be TRBD1 (5 bases). Germline V CDR1 and CDR2: MDHEN, SYDVKM. V lost 3 bases, J lost 7 bases, and 13 bases lay in between. This CDR3 is built from 14 residues. CDR3 in DNA: TGTGCCAGCAGTTTGTCTCCGTGGGGCCAGCCCCAGCATTTT. Its translation: CASSLSPWGQPQHF. The complete variable domain, with remaining parts taken from reference TRBV28 and TRBJ1-5, reads DVKVTQSSRYLVKRTGEKVFLECVQDMDHENMFWYRQDPGLGLRLIYFSYDVKMKEKGDIPEGYSVSREKKERFSLILESASTNQTSMYLCASSLSPWGQPQHFGDGTRLSIL.

In this sample, this clonotype turned up a few times. CDR3 protein: CASSSGLANEQYF. CDR3 bases: TGTGCCAGCAGTTCAGGACTAGCGAACGAGCAGTACTTC. The chain joins TRBV27 to TRBJ2-7, with 9 bases matching TRBD2. The trim removed 4 bases at V and 5 bases at J, leaving 3 bases unmatched. Germline values: CDR1 MNHEY, CDR2 SMNVEV (reference sequence). CDR3 length: 13 amino acids.

The chain is built from TRBV10-3 and TRBJ1-5, with TRBD1 identical over 8 bases. Losses at the gene ends were 10 bases for V and 3 bases for J; bases not matched to a gene: 5. This CDR3 spans 13 amino acids. Germline V lookup: CDR1 ENHRY, CDR2 SYGVKD. The chain's CDR3 is CATQGVVNQPQHF. The CDR3 DNA is TGTGCCACACAGGGGGTCGTCAATCAGCCCCAGCATTTT.

The chain links TRBV9 to TRBJ2-1, with TRBD2 matching over 15 bases. The CDR3 is 17 residues long. Germline CDR1 SGDLS, CDR2 YYNGEE. J was trimmed by 10 bases and V by 0 bases; bases with no gene match: 8. Here the CDR3 DNA reads TGTGCCAGCAGCGTAGCCGGACTAGCGGGAGGGCAAGGGGAGCAGTTCTTC. Its protein product is CASSVAGLAGGQGEQFF.

This rearrangement joins TRBV10-3 to TRBJ2-7; TRBD1 might be the D (6 bases). Germline-derived CDR1 and CDR2 are ENHRY and SYGVKD. V was pared by 7 bases and J by 3 bases, with 16 bases between. The CDR3 loop spans 14 amino acids. The CDR3 region is CAIMAGTKNYEQYF. As DNA, the CDR3 is TGTGCCATCATGGCCGGGACAAAAAACTACGAGCAGTACTTC.

This clonotype has only a few counts. The genes are TRBV11-1 and TRBJ2-3; 7 positions match TRBD2. Germline-derived CDR1 and CDR2 are SGHAT and FQDESV (reference sequence). This CDR3 spans 15 amino acids. V lost 3 bases to trimming and J lost 3 bases; unmatched junction nucleotides: 6. CDR3 sequence (DNA): TGTGCCAGCAGCTTGCTAGCGGAAGGAACAGATACGCAGTATTTT. Translating gives CASSLLAEGTDTQYF.

The rearrangement links TRBV3-1 to TRBJ1-5; D is unresolved. The CDR3 is 15 amino acids. Germline V gives CDR1 LGHDT, CDR2 YNNKEL (reference sequence). Trimming took 0 bases from V and 3 from J, leaving 9 bases between them. The CDR3 sequence is CASSQDIGDNQPQHF. Written as DNA, the CDR3 is TGTGCCAGCAGCCAAGACATCGGGGACAATCAGCCCCAGCATTTT.

Here the CDR3 DNA reads TGCAGTGCTAGAGGAGGTCGAGAGGGGTGGTTCACAGATACGCAGTATTTT. This translates into CSARGGREGWFTDTQYF. The chain recombines TRBV20-1 with TRBJ2-3, with D tentatively TRBD1 or TRBD2 (5 bases each). Per germline, CDR1 DFQATT and CDR2 SNEGSKA (reference sequence). Trimming cost V 1 base and J 2 bases, with 19 bases left between them. This CDR3 is built from 17 residues.